A single sample gave rise to the 8 T cell receptor beta chains below, sequenced in a study of cytomegalovirus exposure and HLA in healthy donors (dated by TCRdb to 2016 to 2017). Library method: the immunoSEQ multiplex PCR assay. The multiplex PCR relied on a mix of 60 forward primers for TCR Vbeta segments and 13 reverse primers for TCR Jbeta segments. The table comes from immuneACCESS by way of TCRdb, which keeps in-frame sequences with V and J called. Part of the clones is missing from these tables; in studies checked, under half for an unresolved V gene and the rest for unknown reasons. The sample records about 36,000 clones, about 70% of which are singletons. The top ten clonotypes cover just over 6.5% of the sample. Sequencing input: PBMCs. Receptor source: a man under 40 in good health and CMV-seronegative.

This rearrangement joins TRBV6-5 to TRBJ2-1, with 8 bases aligning to TRBD2. CDR1 is MNHEY, CDR2 SVGAGI, per germline. CDR3 length equals 14 residues. V shed 6 bases and J 6 bases; nucleotides not matched to a gene: 7. The DNA for the CDR3 is TGTGCCAGCAGGGGCGGGAGGTTTATCAATGAGCAGTTCTTC. It yields the protein CASRGGRFINEQFF.

This clone was observed a handful of times. The chain employs TRBV11-2 and TRBJ1-6; perhaps TRBD1 as D (5 bases). This CDR3 contains 15 residues. In germline, CDR1 is SGHAT, CDR2 FQNNGV. Trimming pared 4 bases from V and 7 bases from J, leaving 14 bases between. Here the CDR3 DNA reads TGTGCCAGCAGCTCGTCGGGGGGGGTAAATTCACCCCTCCACTTT. Its translation is CASSSSGGVNSPLHF. The complete variable domain, with remaining parts taken from reference TRBV11-2 and TRBJ1-6, reads EAGVAQSPRYKIIEKRQSVAFWCNPISGHATLYWYQQILGQGPKLLIQFQNNGVVDDSQLPKDRFSAERLKGVDSTLKIQPAKLEDSAVYLCASSSSGGVNSPLHFGNGTRLTVT.

This sequence joins TRBV2 and TRBJ2-3; perhaps TRBD2 as D (5 bases). Germline V lookup: CDR1 SNHLY, CDR2 FYNNEI. The ends were cut back, 6 bases at V and 6 bases at J, with 10 bases in the middle. CDR3 length: 12 residues. CDR3: CASRERGDTQYF. For the CDR3, the DNA is TGTGCCAGCAGGGAAAGAGGGGATACGCAGTATTTT.

This chain connects TRBV29-1 to TRBJ2-2; a possible D gene is TRBD1 (5 bases). Trimming cost V 7 bases and J 6 bases, with 12 bases left between them. CDR1 is SQVTM and CDR2 is ANQGSEA in the germline V gene. This CDR3 has 12 residues. This CDR3 is CSAARASGELFF. CDR3 bases: TGCAGCGCTGCCAGGGCTTCCGGGGAGCTGTTTTTT.

This clone was seen more than once but under ten times. V is TRBV4-2 and J is TRBJ2-1; 8 nucleotides align to TRBD2. Per the germline V gene, CDR1 is LGHNA and CDR2 is YNFKEQ. V was clipped by 4 bases and J by 0 bases; unmatched bases: 8. The CDR3 length is 17 residues. Here the CDR3 reads CASSPHTSGTSYNEQFF. As DNA, the CDR3 is TGTGCCAGCAGCCCCCACACTAGCGGTACCTCCTACAATGAGCAGTTCTTC.

This chain uses TRBV7-8 with TRBJ2-7; TRBD1 aligns across 10 bases. Per the germline V gene, CDR1 is SGHVS and CDR2 is FQNEAQ. The CDR3 has 16 residues. The V and J ends lost 5 bases and 2 bases, in that order; junction bases with no gene match: 9. CDR3: CASSPWTGGLTYEQYF. DNA of the CDR3: TGTGCCAGCAGCCCGTGGACAGGGGGTCTGACCTACGAGCAGTACTTC.

The chain carries TRBV7-9 and TRBJ1-1; the D gene is possibly TRBD1 (6 bases). Trimming took off 5 bases at V and 1 base at J, with 11 bases between the two ends. The germline gives CDR1 SEHNR, CDR2 FQNEAQ (reference sequence). CDR3 length: 14 residues. CDR3 DNA sequence: TGTGCCAGCAGCAAACAGGGTTCGAACACTGAAGCTTTCTTT. It encodes CASSKQGSNTEAFF.

The J gene is TRBJ1-2, the V gene TRBV5-1; possible D gene TRBD1, 6 bases. Germline loops: CDR1 SGHRS, CDR2 YFSETQ. V lost 0 bases and J lost 10, with 16 bases in between. This CDR3 comprises 14 residues. The DNA for the CDR3 is TGCGCCAGCAGCTTGGGGACAGCACATAACGACTACACCTTC. It specifies CASSLGTAHNDYTF.